The subject of this entry is one TCR beta chain. In germline, CDR1 is SGHAT, CDR2 FQNNGV. V dropped 5 bases and J dropped 5 bases, with 15 bases sitting between them. This CDR3 is 14 amino acids long. This record comes from a study of T cell responses to AZD1222 COVID-19 vaccine. Repertoires were generated with immunoSEQ multiplex PCR, while TCRdb's copy carries only in-frame clones and drops some. The sample has around 140,000 clones; over 90% are singletons. The genes are TRBV11-2 and TRBJ1-1; D uncertain. The receptor comes from an adult in good health. This material consisted of peripheral blood, taken on day 0 of AZD1222 vaccination. CDR3 coding DNA: TGTGCCAGCAGCCCAAGACCAGCGGGGACTGAAGCTTTCTTT. Translation: CASSPRPAGTEAFF.